The clone carrying this T cell receptor beta chain was detected only once. Its antigen is undetermined. The data were taken from a study of T cell responses to AZD1222 COVID-19 vaccine. This table comes from immunoSEQ multiplex PCR, and its TCRdb copy is limited to in-frame clones, with some not included. The data contain more than 150,000 clones, approximately 92% of them singletons. Findings and limits, study-wide: Donors in the cohort were predominantly white British and more often female, and clonal diversity was possibly underestimated. Seropositivity was recorded at baseline in only six AZD1222 recipients. Reportedly, nearly half the spike-specific TCRs target unmutated variant regions.

Germline assignment: CDR1 LNHDA and CDR2 SQIVND (reference sequence). The V end was cut by 5 bases, the J end by 10 bases, with 11 bases between. This CDR3 region has 12 residues. This chain uses TRBV19 with TRBJ2-2; the D gene is possibly TRBD2 (5 bases). The specimen was peripheral blood, collected on day 0 of AZD1222 vaccination. This clonotype was obtained from an adult in good health. This chain's CDR3 is CASSLGGLELFF. CDR3 nucleotides: TGTGCCAGTAGTCTCGGCGGGTTGGAGCTGTTTTTT. The full variable domain, in which reference TRBV19 and TRBJ2-2 provide the parts outside the CDR3, is DGGITQSPKYLFRKEGQNVTLSCEQNLNHDAMYWYRQDPGQGLRLIYYSQIVNDFQKGDIAEGYSVSREKKESFPLTVTSAQKNPTAFYLCASSLGGLELFFGEGSRLTVL.